Shown below are 4 T cell receptor beta chains from a single sample sequenced in a study of monozygotic twins with inflammatory bowel disease (dated by TCRdb to between 2018 and 2021). Receptors were amplified or captured by 5' RACE. These reads were obtained on an Illumina HiSeq 2500. TCRdb reprocessed the reads and assigns one entry to each CDR3 protein sequence, leaving out DNA. In this sample's table one finds about 200,000 distinct CDR3 sequences. The ten largest clones capture roughly 7.5% of the sample. Sequenced input: blood. These TCRs come from a human donor with ulcerative colitis or Crohn's disease, or a healthy co-twin of an affected twin (not recorded which).

This chain's CDR3 is CASSTGTVTYNEQFF. The J gene is TRBJ2-1, the V gene TRBV6-1; TCRdb proposes TRBD1, but this gene call is untestable without DNA. CDR1 and CDR2 (germline): MNHNS, SASEGT. The CDR3 covers 15 residues.

The genes are TRBV6-5 and TRBJ1-2. CDR3 length equals 14 residues. Germline CDR1 is MNHEY and CDR2 is SVGAGI. CDR3 sequence: CASSYGKARYGYTF.

The V call is TRBV7-2, the J call TRBJ1-2. Germline values: CDR1 SGHTA, CDR2 FQGNSA. The CDR3 is made up of 13 amino acids. The CDR3 region is CASSLNPLRGYTF.

V and J are TRBV7-9 and TRBJ2-3; checking the TCRdb D call of TRBD1 is not possible without DNA. The CDR3 sequence is 13 residues long. Germline V CDR1 and CDR2: SEHNR, FQNEAQ (reference sequence). CDR3 loop: CASSWGRTDTQYF.